One and the same sample provided the 18 T cell receptor beta chains below, sequenced in a study of regulatory T cells in long-lasting Graves disease listed by TCRdb under 2021. According to the study, the label for this sample's time point signals: persistent/refractory GD, antithyroid drugs over 5 years with positive TRAb. For both TCR sequencing and RNA sequencing, RNA was extracted from PBMCs using TRIzol. The library came from multiplex PCR. The instrument was an Illumina HiSeq 4000. iRepertoire HTBI primers and Arm-PCR amplification of CDR3 regions were used to construct TCR beta libraries. The public reads were run again by TCRdb, first through fastp at Q25 and then through MiXCR, and only productive beta chains were kept. Each record represents a unique CDR3 protein, reported with the most common genes and DNA among its rows. This sample is represented by more than 650,000 distinct CDR3 sequences; about 32% of them were singletons. The ten top clones hold around 42% of the sample.

The input for sequencing was peripheral blood mononuclear cells (PBMCs), taken when the disease was refractory, from a patient treated with antithyroid drugs. These receptors originate from a female donor with Graves disease.

A few counts support this clonotype. J is TRBJ2-1 and V is TRBV24-1, with TRBD1 matching over 9 bases. The germline V gene encodes CDR1 KGHDR and CDR2 SFDVKD. The CDR3 covers 15 residues. After removal of 0 bases from V and 5 bases from J, the junction contained 1 base not matched to a gene. The CDR3 protein is CATSDLGTGNNEQFF. As DNA, the CDR3 is TGTGCCACCAGTGATTTGGGGACAGGGAACAATGAGCAGTTCTTC.

Only a few counts were recorded for this clonotype. This CDR3 is CASSTDRGAGEQYF. The CDR3 bases are TGTGCCAGCAGCACGGACAGGGGAGCGGGCGAGCAGTACTTC. This chain links TRBV9 with TRBJ2-7; 9 bases fit TRBD1. Germline CDR1 SGDLS, CDR2 YYNGEE. Germline trimming cut 4 bases from V and 6 bases from J; bases unmatched to any gene: 8. The CDR3 sequence is 14 residues long.

At least ten counts were recorded for this clonotype. The chain recombines TRBV7-9 with TRBJ1-1; D is possibly TRBD1 (5 bases). Trimming shortened V by 0 bases and J by 7 bases, and 15 bases separated the two germline ends. CDR1 is SEHNR and CDR2 is FQNEAQ in the germline V gene (reference sequence). This CDR3 region has 15 residues. The CDR3 reads CASSLAAKSRGEAFF. The CDR3 nucleotides are TGTGCCAGCAGCTTAGCTGCGAAATCGAGGGGTGAAGCTTTCTTT.

The chain couples TRBV12-3 or TRBV12-4 to TRBJ2-1; D not resolved. The V end was cut by 10 bases, the J end by 10 bases, with 14 bases between. CDR3 size: 11 residues. The chain's CDR3 is CATSLIAEQFF. Here the CDR3 DNA reads TGTGCCACCTCCCTAATCGCCGAGCAGTTCTTC.

This clonotype was counted many times. This chain joins TRBV11-2 and TRBJ2-7; 11 bases align to TRBD2. The CDR3 runs 15 residues. V shed 5 bases and J 4 bases; nucleotides not matched to a gene: 7. Per germline, CDR1 SGHAT and CDR2 FQNNGV. CDR3 amino acids: CASSPGLAETYEQYF. The CDR3 region has the DNA TGTGCCAGCAGCCCGGGACTAGCGGAAACTTACGAGCAGTACTTC. Using reference TRBV11-2 and TRBJ2-7 for the parts outside the CDR3, the full variable domain is EAGVAQSPRYKIIEKRQSVAFWCNPISGHATLYWYQQILGQGPKLLIQFQNNGVVDDSQLPKDRFSAERLKGVDSTLKIQPAKLEDSAVYLCASSPGLAETYEQYFGPGTRLTVT.

The rearrangement links TRBV6-2 or TRBV6-3 to TRBJ2-7, with 10 bases identical to TRBD1. This CDR3 spans 15 amino acids. V shed 0 bases and J 4 bases; nucleotides not matched to a gene: 3. The germline V gene encodes CDR1 MNHEY and CDR2 SVGEGT. The CDR3 DNA reads TGTGCCAGCAGTTACTCGGGACAGGGGTTTTACGAGCAGTACTTC. Translating gives CASSYSGQGFYEQYF.

This clonotype was seen a handful of times. The rearrangement uses TRBV11-3 and TRBJ1-1; TRBD1 aligns across 9 bases. CDR3 length: 18 residues. Germline trimming cut 0 bases from V and 0 bases from J; bases unmatched to any gene: 8. Germline lookup yields CDR1 SGHNT and CDR2 YENEEA. CDR3 residues: CASSLDKNRGPVNTEAFF. For the CDR3, the DNA is TGTGCCAGCAGCTTAGATAAGAACAGGGGGCCCGTGAACACTGAAGCTTTCTTT.

The rearrangement links TRBV20-1 to TRBJ1-1, with D possibly matching TRBD1 (5 bases). The ends were cut back, 5 bases at V and 3 bases at J, with 16 bases in the middle. CDR1 is DFQATT and CDR2 is SNEGSKA in the germline V gene (reference sequence). The CDR3 length is 14 residues. The CDR3 region is CSAPGVRGDTEAFF. The CDR3 nucleotides read TGCAGTGCTCCGGGGGTTCGGGGGGACACTGAAGCTTTCTTT.

The V call is TRBV5-1, the J call TRBJ1-4; 9 positions match TRBD1. After removal of 4 bases from V and 4 bases from J, the junction contained 11 bases not matched to a gene. The length of the CDR3 is 17 residues. From germline, CDR1 is SGHRS and CDR2 YFSETQ. The CDR3 reads CASSPGQGSLGNEKLFF. CDR3 sequence (DNA): TGCGCCAGCAGCCCGGGACAGGGCTCCTTGGGTAATGAAAAACTGTTTTTT.

The rearrangement joins TRBV7-2 to TRBJ1-6; 12 nucleotides align to TRBD1. CDR3 size: 16 residues. V trimming: 5 bases; J trimming: 8 bases; junction bases outside the gene matches: 7. Germline V gene sequence: CDR1 SGHTA, CDR2 FQGNSA. CDR3 bases: TGTGCCAGCAGCAACCGGGACAGGGGGCTTGATTCACCCCTCCACTTT. It translates to CASSNRDRGLDSPLHF. The full variable domain, its missing parts supplied by reference TRBV7-2 and TRBJ1-6, is GAGVSQSPSNKVTEKGKDVELRCDPISGHTALYWYRQSLGQGLEFLIYFQGNSAPDKSGLPSDRFSAERTGGSVSTLTIQRTQQEDSAVYLCASSNRDRGLDSPLHFGNGTRLTVT.

This clonotype has only a few counts. This rearrangement joins TRBV20-1 to TRBJ2-7; D possibly matches TRBD1 or TRBD2 (5 bases each). This CDR3 comprises 13 residues. The germline gives CDR1 DFQATT, CDR2 SNEGSKA (reference sequence). Trimming cost V 4 bases and J 3 bases, with 13 bases left between them. As DNA, the CDR3 is TGCAGTGCTACGGGCAGGGACCTCTACGAGCAGTACTTC. Protein: CSATGRDLYEQYF.

The chain has TRBV7-2 and TRBJ1-3; no definite D call. Germline V gene sequence: CDR1 SGHTA, CDR2 FQGNSA. With 6 bases removed from V and 0 bases from J, the gap between germline ends came to 9 bases. The CDR3 totals 14 residues. In nucleotides, the CDR3 is TGTGCCAGCAGTATGCGCCTCTCTGGAAACACCATATATTTT. It encodes CASSMRLSGNTIYF.

Many counts were recorded for this clonotype. The chain recombines TRBV12-3 or TRBV12-4 with TRBJ1-2; 9 positions agree with TRBD1. V lost 5 bases, J lost 7 bases, and 5 bases stayed unmatched. The CDR3 is 13 amino acids. This CDR3 is CASSGQGFGGYTF. In nucleotides, the CDR3 is TGTGCCAGCAGTGGACAGGGGTTCGGTGGCTACACCTTC.

This chain connects TRBV11-2 to TRBJ2-3, with D possibly matching TRBD2 (5 bases). The CDR3 has 12 amino acids. V was shortened by 2 bases and J by 9 bases, with 9 bases between the two germline ends. From germline, CDR1 is SGHAT and CDR2 FQNNGV. CDR3 protein: CASSLMSGTQYF. CDR3 sequence (DNA): TGTGCCAGCAGCTTAATGTCGGGGACGCAGTATTTT.

The rearrangement links TRBV6-2 or TRBV6-3 to TRBJ2-3; maybe TRBD2 (5 bases). Looked up from germline, CDR1 is MNHEY and CDR2 is SVGEGT. V lost 2 bases, J lost 0 bases, and 9 bases lay in between. The length of the CDR3 is 15 residues. The CDR3 region is CASSYRGGSTDTQYF. CDR3 in DNA: TGTGCCAGCAGTTACCGTGGCGGGAGCACAGATACGCAGTATTTT.

V gene TRBV27 combines with J gene TRBJ1-3; D uncertain. This CDR3 spans 13 amino acids. Germline V lookup: CDR1 MNHEY, CDR2 SMNVEV (reference sequence). The V end was cut by 4 bases, the J end by 3 bases, with 7 bases between. The DNA of the CDR3 is TGTGCCAGCAGTTCGACAATTGGAAACACCATATATTTT. Translation: CASSSTIGNTIYF.

This clonotype showed up just a few times. The rearrangement uses TRBV25-1 and TRBJ1-2; 7 nucleotides align to TRBD1. CDR1 and CDR2 from the germline V gene are MGHDK and SYGVNS. The CDR3 has 14 residues. V was pared by 5 bases and J by 0 bases, with 3 bases of the junction left unmatched. The CDR3 loop reads CASSQQGTNYGYTF. CDR3 in DNA: TGTGCCAGCAGTCAACAGGGGACTAACTATGGCTACACCTTC.

DNA for the CDR3: TGCGCCAGCAGCCAAGTGACAGGGGCCCATGAAAAACTGTTTTTT. It yields the protein CASSQVTGAHEKLFF. The chain has TRBV4-1 and TRBJ1-4, with 8 nucleotides matching TRBD1. J lost 6 bases, V lost 1 base, and 4 bases had no gene match. CDR3 size: 15 residues. Germline assignment: CDR1 MGHRA and CDR2 YSYEKL.